The 7 T cell receptor beta chains listed next were all sequenced from one sample in a study of blood T cell repertoires in COVID-19. The method was immunoSEQ multiplex PCR; TCRdb's version includes in-frame clones alone and lacks a portion of them. The profile shows roughly 310,000 clones, approximately 87% of them singletons. Sequenced sample: peripheral blood. The source of these receptors is a woman in her twenties or thirties with COVID-19, enrolled during active disease.

This chain uses TRBV5-1 with TRBJ1-1, with D tentatively TRBD1 (6 bases). The germline gives CDR1 SGHRS, CDR2 YFSETQ. Trimming cost V 3 bases and J 4 bases, with 10 bases left between them. The CDR3 sequence is 13 residues long. CDR3 loop: CASSWQGSTEAFF. The CDR3, as DNA: TGCGCCAGCAGCTGGCAGGGGAGCACTGAAGCTTTCTTT. The variable domain in full, with the rest retrieved from reference TRBV5-1 and TRBJ1-1, is KAGVTQTPRYLIKTRGQQVTLSCSPISGHRSVSWYQQTPGQGLQFLFEYFSETQRNKGNFPGRFSGRQFSNSRSEMNVSTLELGDSALYLCASSWQGSTEAFFGQGTRLTVV.

The chain combines TRBV5-5 with TRBJ2-4; the D gene is possibly TRBD1 (6 bases). CDR3 length equals 17 residues. From germline, CDR1 is SGHKS and CDR2 YYEKEE (reference sequence). Trimming removed 4 bases from V and 0 bases from J, with 17 bases in between. CDR3 nucleotide sequence: TGTGCCAGCAGCCCGAGAGACAGGAATTTAGCCAAAAACATTCAGTACTTC. Its translation: CASSPRDRNLAKNIQYF.

This clone was counted between two and nine times. The chain links TRBV19 to TRBJ2-7, with 9 bases fitting TRBD1. The trim removed 11 bases at V and 3 bases at J, leaving 8 bases unmatched. The CDR3 covers 13 residues. Germline V lookup: CDR1 LNHDA, CDR2 SQIVND (reference sequence). The CDR3 spells CASSGTGFYEQYF. Here the CDR3 DNA reads TGTGCCTCCTCCGGGACAGGGTTCTACGAGCAGTACTTC.

The chain carries TRBV5-1 and TRBJ2-1; 14 positions agree with TRBD2. Germline-derived CDR1 and CDR2 are SGHRS and YFSETQ. The CDR3 runs 14 residues. V lost 5 bases to trimming and J lost 8 bases; unmatched junction nucleotides: 3. CDR3 sequence: CASRPGLAGDEQFF. DNA of the CDR3: TGCGCCAGCAGGCCGGGACTAGCGGGAGATGAGCAGTTCTTC.

This clone was found once. J is TRBJ1-4 and V is TRBV4-1; maybe TRBD1 (6 bases). The V end was cut by 5 bases, the J end by 7 bases, with 17 bases between. CDR3 length: 15 amino acids. Germline V CDR1 and CDR2: MGHRA, YSYEKL. CDR3 protein: CASSSPEGGGEKLFF. CDR3 DNA sequence: TGCGCCAGCAGCTCACCGGAGGGAGGGGGTGAAAAACTGTTTTTT.

This chain joins TRBV11-2 and TRBJ1-2, with TRBD1 matching over 9 bases. Trimming took 6 bases from V and 5 from J; bases not matched to a gene: 13. This CDR3 is 16 amino acids long. Per germline, CDR1 SGHAT and CDR2 FQNNGV. CDR3 DNA sequence: TGTGCCAGCAGTCCCTACCCACAGGGGGCTGGGTATGGCTACACCTTC. Protein product: CASSPYPQGAGYGYTF.

The V call is TRBV10-3, the J call TRBJ1-3; no firm D call. Germline V gene sequence: CDR1 ENHRY, CDR2 SYGVKD. The V and J ends lost 2 bases and 0 bases respectively, with 14 bases between them. CDR3 length: 17 residues. The CDR3 DNA is TGTGCCATCAGTGAGGGCCTCGGAGCGAACTCTGGAAACACCATATATTTT. This sequence encodes CAISEGLGANSGNTIYF.